This T cell receptor beta chain came from a study of vaccination effects on CD4 cells after COVID-19 (dated by TCRdb to between 2021 and 2023). The study in broad terms: The ViraFEST assay stimulated PBMC with viral peptide pools and then used TCR sequencing to identify antigen-specific CD4+ T cell clonotypes by expansion. Across the study, the median time from the second dose to post-vaccine sampling was 72 days (range 14 to 241). A few million PBMC per well were cultured with approximately 10 ug/ml peptides in IMDM containing approximately 4.7% human AB serum, approximately 10 IU/ml IL-2 and gentamicin. SARS-CoV-2 spike-specific CD4+ TCR repertoires from before and after mRNA vaccination were compared in COVID-19 convalescent patients and in infection-naive vaccine recipients. The full study included over 8 COVID-19 convalescent patients and a handful of SARS-CoV-2-naive healthy vaccine recipients. Cultures from other donors in the study were sequenced with the Oncomine TCR Beta short-read assay on an Illumina iSeq 100.

Summary of the overall study and its limitations: Among healthy vaccine recipients, nearly all vaccine-induced clones were SARS-CoV-2 mono-reactive, and just 1 of 255 was cross-reactive with common cold coronaviruses. Marked clonal contraction was observed in both infection-induced and vaccine-induced clones at late post-vaccination timepoints, consistent with waning T cell responses. Limitations of the study were the small number of convalescent patients and the absence of early post-infection timepoints.

After approximately 11 days of culture, CD4+ T cells were isolated with the EasySep CD4+ T cell isolation kit. Two doses of either the BNT162b2 or the mRNA-1273 mRNA SARS-CoV-2 vaccine were administered to participants. The absence of prior SARS-CoV-2 infection in healthy vaccine recipients was confirmed by negative nucleocapsid antibodies before and after vaccination. Half of the culture medium was replaced with fresh IL-2-containing medium on days 3 and 7. Unless noted otherwise, every peptide stimulation condition was grown in triplicate wells. PBMC were separated from whole blood using Ficoll-Paque Plus gradient centrifugation and were then either cryopreserved at -140C or used fresh. The QIAamp micro DNA kit was used to extract genomic DNA from the cultured CD4+ T cells. According to the germline V gene, CDR1 reads SGHTA and CDR2 reads FQGNSA. V is pared back by 5 bases and J by 0 bases, with 8 bases lying between the germline termini. The CDR3 runs 14 amino acids, cysteine and phenylalanine included. The DNA shown is the 42-base CDR3, in frame from base 1.

On this clone itself: Its antigen specificity is not known. No qualities accompany the bases; no much larger clone lies one base away.

Libraries were constructed by the immunoSEQ multiplex PCR assay. DNA from the CD4+ T cells that had been cultured and isolated underwent TCR beta CDR3 sequencing. The authors' pipeline ran thus. The analysis removed non-productive TCR sequences, trimmed reads to the CDR3 region, and retained only CDR3s that were 7 or more amino acids long. The MANAFEST web app was used to pick out antigen-specific clonotypes by comparing their expansion in peptide wells with that in reference cultures. For clones to be considered positive, expansion at FDR<0.05 versus reference and all other wells, an odds ratio above 5, and a frequency above 0.1% in two replicate wells were required. Cross-reactive clonotypes were defined as significantly expanded in SARS-CoV-2 spike wells and in at least one common cold coronavirus spike condition. Levenshtein distance calculated with the stringdist R package was used to assess CDR3 similarity, and unrooted trees were constructed with ape in R 3.6.1. Entries here come from immuneACCESS through TCRdb and include only in-frame sequences with V and J called. Some clones fail to appear in such tables; in the studies checked, an unresolved V gene covers under half of the shortfall, and the cause of the remainder is unknown. D and trimming were read from the DNA, whereas the V and J calls and clone size are those reported in that table. For this sample the table gives 50,000 to 60,000 clones, of which about 78% were detected only once. The top ten hold 3.5% to 5% of the sample.

The chain couples TRBV7-2 to TRBJ1-5; the D gene assignment is ambiguous. This receptor was identified in a human donor who received a COVID-19 vaccine. Sequenced material: CD4+ T cells from PBMCs cultured without peptide, taken after COVID-19 vaccination. The CDR3 protein is CASSHPYSNQPQHF. The nucleotide sequence is TGTGCCAGCAGCCACCCGTATAGCAATCAGCCCCAGCATTTT.